This T cell receptor (beta chain) is drawn from a study of control samples from healthy donors and cancer patients. V dropped 5 bases and J dropped 2 bases, with 14 bases sitting between them. Per the germline V gene, CDR1 is LNHDA and CDR2 is SQIVND (reference sequence). CDR3 length: 15 residues. The assay was immunoSEQ multiplex PCR, and TCRdb's table has in-frame clones only and misses some. The table has tens of thousands of clones, around 93% seen once. This clonotype originated in a woman aged 40 to 55 with head and neck cancer. This chain links TRBV19 with TRBJ2-3; no definite D call. Sample: PBMCs. The CDR3: CASSVSTRITDTQYF. The CDR3 bases are TGTGCCAGTAGTGTCTCGACGAGGATCACAGATACGCAGTATTTT.